Included here is one T cell receptor (beta chain) sequence, with context. Clones were read by immunoSEQ multiplex PCR, and TCRdb kept only the in-frame ones, dropping some. The table includes 120,000 to 150,000 clones, about 90% detected once. The data were obtained in a study of control samples from healthy donors and cancer patients. Input material: blood. This clonotype was sampled from a man aged 25 to 40 in good health.

In DNA, the CDR3 is TGCGCCAGCAGCTTTAGTCCAGCAACTAATGAAAAACTGTTTTTT. Translated, it gives CASSFSPATNEKLFF. The rearrangement links TRBV5-1 to TRBJ1-4; D remains ambiguous. This CDR3 spans 15 amino acids. The germline V gene encodes CDR1 SGHRS and CDR2 YFSETQ. V was pared by 2 bases and J by 0 bases, with 8 bases between.